This T cell receptor beta chain was recorded in a study of cytomegalovirus exposure and HLA in healthy donors. For this clone: Antigen unknown.

The CDR3 spans 15 residues. From germline, CDR1 is GTSNPN and CDR2 SVGIG (reference sequence). V was pared by 1 base and J by 3 bases, with 16 bases between. Study outcomes and limitations: Published work reported that the classifier diagnosed cytomegalovirus status with high specificity and sensitivity.

Assay: immunoSEQ multiplex PCR; the TCRdb copy retains only in-frame clones and omits some. The top ten hold about 1.5% of the sample, which has just over 65,000 clones, approximately 96% seen once. The sequenced sample was PBMCs. The genes are TRBV30 and TRBJ2-7, with D possibly being TRBD2 (6 bases). This TCR was recovered from a woman aged 18-29 years in good health and CMV-seropositive. The CDR3 DNA follows: TGTGCCTGGAGTGGCGGGGACGGCAGATACTACGAGCAGTACTTC. Translated: CAWSGGDGRYYEQYF.